Listed below are T cell receptor beta chains from one sample, sequenced in a study of cytomegalovirus exposure and HLA in healthy donors. This table comes from immunoSEQ multiplex PCR, and its TCRdb copy is limited to in-frame clones, with some not included. The sample yields over 100,000 clones, approximately 80% seen once. Sequenced: PBMCs. The source of these receptors is a male donor in good health and CMV-seropositive. Both conserved end residues are part of each CDR3. The order of the fields is V gene, J gene, clone size, CDR3 protein. Some rows mark clone size as missing; the rest say once, few, many or name a class of expanded clone.

TRBV28	TRBJ1-4	.	CASSQGTGPTNEKLFF
TRBV28	TRBJ2-7	.	CASSYRAGLSYEQYF
TRBV2	TRBJ2-2	.	CASSWGTGDTGELFF
TRBV2	TRBJ1-1	.	CASSEWGPEAFF
TRBV5-6	TRBJ2-7	.	CASPSPGGSYEQYF
TRBV18	TRBJ2-3	.	CASSPGQGTDTQYF
TRBV10-3	TRBJ2-1	.	CAIRGSGGFREQFF
TRBV5-5	TRBJ1-2	few	CASSLGDRVVSLGYTF
TRBV7-9	TRBJ2-1	.	CASSLVIGSGRINEQFF
TRBV5-1	TRBJ2-2	.	CASSLGLNTGELFF
TRBV4-1	TRBJ2-3	.	CASSRLAGVGTDTQYF
TRBV4-2	TRBJ2-3	once	CASSQYTDTQYF
TRBV6-1	TRBJ1-5	.	CASSLTGGQPQHF
TRBV7-6	TRBJ2-6	.	CASSLGGGLVSGANVLTF
TRBV9	TRBJ2-2	.	CASSTWTGEGAGELFF
TRBV5-1	TRBJ1-4	.	CASSLTVPEKLFF
TRBV19	TRBJ1-2	.	CAVKRDKTNYGYTF
TRBV7-9	TRBJ1-4	.	CASSFQGKANEKLFF
TRBV28	TRBJ2-7	once	CASSQPGTGGNEQYF
TRBV5-4	TRBJ2-5	.	CASSLTLQETQYF
TRBV29-1	TRBJ1-1	.	CSVEGTGGTEAFF
TRBV5-4	TRBJ1-6	.	CASSNPDRAEWGSYNSPLHF
TRBV13	TRBJ1-2	.	CASSLDSYTF
TRBV7-2	TRBJ1-1	.	CASSGGAGPTEAFF
TRBV5-5	TRBJ2-2	few	CASSPHPNRNTGELFF
TRBV9	TRBJ1-6	.	CASSVGVTGNNSPLHF
TRBV28	TRBJ2-7	.	CASSIATGSYEQYF
TRBV9	TRBJ2-2	.	CASSVAGNTGELFF